This TCR beta chain was obtained from a study of blood T cell repertoires in COVID-19. Germline V lookup: CDR1 DFQATT, CDR2 SNEGSKA (reference sequence). The CDR3 sequence is 10 residues long. Produced via immunoSEQ multiplex PCR; TCRdb's table is partial and in-frame only. The repertoire has under 350,000 clones, 85% of them found once; the top ten carry around 6.9%. The receptor was isolated from a human donor in a cohort sampled during active COVID-19. The rearrangement uses TRBV20-1 and TRBJ2-1; no clear D gene. The sample comprised peripheral blood. The CDR3 region is CKAANDEQFF. The CDR3 region has the DNA TGCAAGGCGGCCAATGATGAGCAGTTCTTC.